This T cell receptor (beta chain) was sequenced in a study of blood T cell repertoires in COVID-19. CDR1 and CDR2 from the germline V gene are SGHVS and FNYEAQ. The ends were cut back, 5 bases at V and 5 bases at J, with 6 bases in the middle. The CDR3 loop spans 11 amino acids. TCRdb's table, derived via immunoSEQ multiplex PCR, lists solely in-frame clones and lacks some. The sample comprises about 200,000 clones, 70% to 85% of which are singletons, and approximately 6.9% rests with the top ten. The sequenced material came from peripheral blood. The origin of this receptor is a human donor with acute or convalescent COVID-19. The donor label of this sample is uncertain. The V gene is TRBV7-6, the J gene TRBJ2-5; unclear D gene. CDR3 sequence reads: CASSPGETQYF. As DNA, the CDR3 is TGTGCCAGCAGCCCTGGCGAGACCCAGTACTTC. Complete variable domain (other parts from reference TRBV7-6 and TRBJ2-5): GAGVSQSPRYKVTKRGQDVALRCDPISGHVSLYWYRQALGQGPEFLTYFNYEAQQDKSGLPNDRFSAERPEGSISTLTIQRTEQRDSAMYRCASSPGETQYFGPGTRLLVL.